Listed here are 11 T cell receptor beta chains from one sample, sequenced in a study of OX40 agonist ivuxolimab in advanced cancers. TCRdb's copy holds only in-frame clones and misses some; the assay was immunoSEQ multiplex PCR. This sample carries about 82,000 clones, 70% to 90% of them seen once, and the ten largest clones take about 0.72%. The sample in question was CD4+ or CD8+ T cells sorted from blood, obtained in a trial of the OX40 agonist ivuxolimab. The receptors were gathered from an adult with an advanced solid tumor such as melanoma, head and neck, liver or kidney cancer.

The chain's CDR3 is CASSLGGEYSYEQYF. The CDR3 DNA follows: TGTGCCAGCAGCCTGGGCGGGGAATACTCCTACGAGCAGTACTTC. V and J are TRBV28 and TRBJ2-7; the D gene is possibly TRBD2 (6 bases). The germline V gene has CDR1 MDHEN and CDR2 SYDVKM. V gave up 6 bases and J gave up 0 bases, with 15 bases separating them. CDR3 size: 15 residues.

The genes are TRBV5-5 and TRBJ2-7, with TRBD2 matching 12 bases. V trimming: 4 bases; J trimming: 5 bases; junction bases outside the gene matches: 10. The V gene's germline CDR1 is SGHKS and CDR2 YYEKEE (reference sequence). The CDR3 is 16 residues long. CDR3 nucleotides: TGTGCCAGCAGCCCCTCTAGCGGGAGGGCCCTCCACGAGCAGTACTTC. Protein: CASSPSSGRALHEQYF.

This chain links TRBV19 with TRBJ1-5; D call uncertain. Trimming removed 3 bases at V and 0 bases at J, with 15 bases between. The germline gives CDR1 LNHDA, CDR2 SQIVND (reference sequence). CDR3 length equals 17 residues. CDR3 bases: TGTGCCAGTAGTATCGAAGGCTACAGCGATAGCAATCAGCCCCAGCATTTT. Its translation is CASSIEGYSDSNQPQHF.

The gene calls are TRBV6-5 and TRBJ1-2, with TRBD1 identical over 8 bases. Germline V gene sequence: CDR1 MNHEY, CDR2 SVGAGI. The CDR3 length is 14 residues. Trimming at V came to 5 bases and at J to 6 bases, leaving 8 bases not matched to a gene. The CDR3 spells CASSRGQGNNGYTF. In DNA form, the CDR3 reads TGTGCCAGCAGTAGAGGACAGGGCAACAATGGCTACACCTTC.

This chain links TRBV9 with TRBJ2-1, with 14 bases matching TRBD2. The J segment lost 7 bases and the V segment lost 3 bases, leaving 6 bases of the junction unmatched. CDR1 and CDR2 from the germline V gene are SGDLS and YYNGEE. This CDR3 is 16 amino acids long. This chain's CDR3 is CASSARTSGRQNEQFF. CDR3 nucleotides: TGTGCCAGCAGCGCTCGGACTAGCGGGAGGCAGAATGAGCAGTTCTTC.

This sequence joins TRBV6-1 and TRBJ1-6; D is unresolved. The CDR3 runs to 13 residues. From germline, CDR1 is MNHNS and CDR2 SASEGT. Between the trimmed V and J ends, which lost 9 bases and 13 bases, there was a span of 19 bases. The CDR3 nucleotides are TGTGCCAGTATCTCGGCTGCGAGGAGCCCCCTCCACTTT. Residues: CASISAARSPLHF.

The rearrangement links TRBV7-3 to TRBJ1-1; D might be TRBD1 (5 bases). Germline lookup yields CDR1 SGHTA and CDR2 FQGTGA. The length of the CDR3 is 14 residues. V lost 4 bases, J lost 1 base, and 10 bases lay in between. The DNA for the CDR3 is TGTGCCAGCAGCTCCATGGGGGGGAACACTGAAGCTTTCTTT. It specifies CASSSMGGNTEAFF.

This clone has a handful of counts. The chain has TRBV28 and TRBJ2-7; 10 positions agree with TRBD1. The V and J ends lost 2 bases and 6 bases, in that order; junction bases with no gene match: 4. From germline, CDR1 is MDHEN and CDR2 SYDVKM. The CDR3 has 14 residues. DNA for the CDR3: TGTGCCAGCAGTTTAGACAGGGGGCGGAGCGAGCAGTACTTC. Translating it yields CASSLDRGRSEQYF.

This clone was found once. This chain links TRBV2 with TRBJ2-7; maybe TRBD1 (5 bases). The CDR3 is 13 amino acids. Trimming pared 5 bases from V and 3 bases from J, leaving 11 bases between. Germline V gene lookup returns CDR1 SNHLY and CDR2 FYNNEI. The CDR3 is CASSNQGSYEQYF. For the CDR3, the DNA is TGTGCCAGCAGTAACCAGGGAAGCTACGAGCAGTACTTC.

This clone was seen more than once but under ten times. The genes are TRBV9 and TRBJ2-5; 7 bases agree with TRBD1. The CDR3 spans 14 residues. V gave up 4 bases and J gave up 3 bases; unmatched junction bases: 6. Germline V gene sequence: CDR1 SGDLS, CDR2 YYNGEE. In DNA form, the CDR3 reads TGTGCCAGCAGCCCGACCGGGACAGAAGAGACCCAGTACTTC. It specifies CASSPTGTEETQYF.

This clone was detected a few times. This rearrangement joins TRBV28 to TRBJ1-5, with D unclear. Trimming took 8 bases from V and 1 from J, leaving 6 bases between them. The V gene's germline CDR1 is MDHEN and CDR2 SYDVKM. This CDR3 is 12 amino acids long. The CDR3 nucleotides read TGTGCCAGCTTGAGCAGCAATCAGCCCCAGCATTTT. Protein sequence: CASLSSNQPQHF.